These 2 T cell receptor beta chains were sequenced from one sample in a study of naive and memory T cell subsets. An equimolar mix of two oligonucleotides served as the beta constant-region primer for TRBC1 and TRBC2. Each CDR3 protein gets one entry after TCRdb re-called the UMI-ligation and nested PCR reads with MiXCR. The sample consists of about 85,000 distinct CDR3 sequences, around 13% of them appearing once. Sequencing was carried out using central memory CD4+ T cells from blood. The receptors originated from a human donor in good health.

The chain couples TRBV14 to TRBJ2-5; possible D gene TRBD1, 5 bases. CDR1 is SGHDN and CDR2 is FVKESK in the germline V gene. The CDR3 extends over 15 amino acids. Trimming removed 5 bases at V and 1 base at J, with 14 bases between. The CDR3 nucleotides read TGTGCCAGCAGCTCAGGGTTGAGGCGCCAAGAGACCCAGTACTTC. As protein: CASSSGLRRQETQYF.

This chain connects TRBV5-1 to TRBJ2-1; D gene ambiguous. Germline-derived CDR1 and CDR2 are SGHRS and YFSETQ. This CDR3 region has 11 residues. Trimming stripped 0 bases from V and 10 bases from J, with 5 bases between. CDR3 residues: CASSLEREQFF. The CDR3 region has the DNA TGCGCCAGCAGCTTGGAGCGAGAGCAGTTCTTC.